This T cell receptor (beta chain) was identified during a study of CD8 T cell repertoires and HIV-1 epitope variants (TCRdb year 2020). At the level of the whole study: In separate culture wells, T cells were stimulated with each of twenty-five peptides that represented autologous and known Gag and Nef epitope variants. The control conditions were a CMV, EBV and flu peptide pool, the Ebola AY9 epitope as a negative control, and a well with no peptide. The epitopes tested covered three Gag epitope families plus Nef HW9 and YT9. T cells were enriched using the EasySep Human T Cell Enrichment Kit and then co-cultured with an equal number of autologous T cell-negative cells acting as antigen-presenting cells. The cultures were grown for 10 days in IMDM with gentamicin, and half of the media was changed on days 3 and 7 with IL-2, IL-7 and IL-15 added. A 1M T cell aliquot was kept as an uncultured baseline condition, separate from the 80 or so T cell cultures. A total of 83 T cell cultures were run, with each culture condition done in triplicate except for one peptide, which was done in duplicate.

Sequencing of TCR beta CDR3 regions was done on the immunoSEQ platform at survey depth. The QIAamp DNA micro kit was used to extract genomic DNA from every cultured and uncultured CD8+ T cell population. Per the authors' processing: Samples with under 5,000 productive reads were excluded, and this exclusion removed about 7% of the roughly 75 HIV peptide-stimulated cultures. A MANAFEST web app trimmed sequences to CDR3 and removed nonproductive sequences, CDR3s under 5 amino acids, and those not starting C or ending F/W. For a clonotype to count as antigen-specific, the clonotype had to expand relative to the no-peptide control in at least 2 of 3 replicates at FDR 0.01, and only within one epitope family. Specific clonotypes also needed at least fivefold higher frequency than in wells stimulated with peptides from other epitope families. TCRdb obtained this table from immuneACCESS and retained in-frame rearrangements with V and J assigned. These tables miss some clones; where compared with another copy, unresolved V genes account for less than half of the shortfall, and the remainder is unexplained. That table is the source of V, J and clone size, and D and trimming were worked out from the DNA. A total of 80,000 to 95,000 clones appear in this sample, roughly 81% of them only once. The top ten clones comprise 25% to 30% of the sample.

A note on this clone: Its specific antigen is unknown. Per-base qualities were not stored, and no clone one base away is much larger.

The EasySep Human CD8+ T Cell Enrichment Kit was used on day 10 to isolate CD8+ T cells from every culture. Study-wide conclusions, independent of this receptor: Of the nine antigen-specific TCR beta clonotypes identified, five or six appeared cross-reactive for autologous or known escape epitope variants. Only TCR beta chains were identified by the assay, and proliferation to antigen, not T cell function or cytokine profile, was indicated. About 5 clonotypes recognized the Nef KF9 family and one clonotype recognized the HW9 family, while no responses to the TAALDMSHF plasma variant were seen.

From the cysteine through the phenylalanine, the CDR3 covers 13 amino acids. Only the CDR3 region is kept as DNA, spanning 39 bases read in frame from base 1. The germline V gene (reference sequence) provides CDR1 SEHNR and CDR2 FQNEAQ. V and J are truncated by 5 bases and 4 bases respectively, leaving an intervening sequence of 11 bases. This TCR derives from a male donor with HIV. The sequencing sample was made of uncultured baseline CD8+ T cells from peripheral blood mononuclear cells (PBMCs). In this chain, TRBV7-9 is recombined with TRBJ1-2; no D gene is confidently identified. The bases are TGTGCCAGCAGCCCGGACGGATTCTATGGCTACACCTTC. Its protein product is CASSPDGFYGYTF. The reference TRBV7-9 and TRBJ1-2 proteins fill in what lies around the CDR3, so the full variable domain reads DTGVSQNPRHKITKRGQNVTFRCDPISEHNRLYWYRQTLGQGPEFLTYFQNEAQLEKSRLLSDRFSAERPKGSFSTLEIQRTEQGDSAMYLCASSPDGFYGYTFGSGTRLTVV.